Listed below are T cell receptor beta chains from one sample, sequenced in a study of shared clonotypes between healthy human individuals. Libraries were prepared by immunoSEQ multiplex PCR; TCRdb keeps only in-frame clonotypes and omits some of them. This table holds some 1,900,000 clones, roughly 94% found once. Sequencing input: naive CD8+ T cells sorted from blood. These TCRs come from a man aged 18 to 30 in good health. Both conserved end residues are part of each CDR3. D genes are given only for firm matches. Clone size, where shown, is once, few, many, or a class for clones that have expanded.

d_call,cdr3_length,clone_size,j_call,v_call,cdr3_nt,cdr3_aa
.,15,.,TRBJ2-1,TRBV5-4,TGTGCCAGCAGCTTTTCGGGGAAGGGCTACAATGAGCAGTTCTTC,CASSFSGKGYNEQFF
.,13,.,TRBJ2-1,TRBV7-9,TGTGCCAGCAGCTTAGACGGGCTTCCTGAGCAGTTCTTC,CASSLDGLPEQFF
.,13,.,TRBJ1-2,TRBV5-4,TGTGCCAGCAGCTTGGTACGGGCGGATGGCTACACCTTC,CASSLVRADGYTF
TRBD1,16,.,TRBJ1-5,TRBV11-3,TGTGCCAGCAGCATGGACAGGGTTTCGAGCAATCAGCCCCAGCATTTT,CASSMDRVSSNQPQHF
.,15,.,TRBJ2-5,TRBV7-9,TGTGCCAGCAGCTTATTTGTCGGCAGGGAAGAGACCCAGTACTTC,CASSLFVGREETQYF
.,15,.,TRBJ1-2,TRBV11-2,TGTGCCAGCAGTTCAACGGGCTTTCCTATTCATGGCTACACCTTC,CASSSTGFPIHGYTF
.,11,.,TRBJ1-2,TRBV2,TGTGCCAGCAGGGGATCCTATGGCTACACCTTC,CASRGSYGYTF
.,14,many,TRBJ2-1,TRBV29-1,TGCAGCGTTGAATTGGGGGAGTGGGACAATGAGCAGTTCTTC,CSVELGEWDNEQFF
.,12,.,TRBJ2-2,TRBV6-1,TGTGCCAGCACTTATGGACCCGGGGAGCTGTTTTTT,CASTYGPGELFF
TRBD1,16,.,TRBJ2-7,TRBV7-9,TGTGCCAGCAGCCCCCAGGACAGGGGGGCGTCCTACGAGCAGTACTTC,CASSPQDRGASYEQYF
TRBD1,15,.,TRBJ2-7,TRBV6-6,TGTGCCAGCAGTTCTGGACAGGGGCTATCCTACGAGCAGTACTTC,CASSSGQGLSYEQYF
.,15,once,TRBJ2-1,TRBV4-1,TGCGCCAGCAGCCAACGAGGGGGAAGTTACAATGAGCAGTTCTTC,CASSQRGGSYNEQFF
.,11,.,TRBJ1-6,TRBV6-5,TGTGCCAGCAGTGCCGGCGGATCCCTCCACTTT,CASSAGGSLHF
TRBD2,15,.,TRBJ2-1,TRBV2,TGTGCCAGCAGGGATAGCGGGAGGACCTACAATGAGCAGTTCTTC,CASRDSGRTYNEQFF
.,16,.,TRBJ2-7,TRBV2,TGTGCCAGCAGTGAAGAGGGCAGCGGGCCATTCTACGAGCAGTACTTC,CASSEEGSGPFYEQYF
.,16,.,TRBJ2-6,TRBV6-1,TGTGCCAGCAGTGACCAACCCTTCTCTGGGGCCAACGTCCTGACTTTC,CASSDQPFSGANVLTF
TRBD2,15,.,TRBJ2-1,TRBV5-1,TGCGCCAGCAGGATGGAAGGCGGGGGGGCCGGTGAGCAGTTCTTC,CASRMEGGGAGEQFF
.,14,.,TRBJ2-7,TRBV2,TGTGCCAGCAGAACTACAGGGTTCTCCTACGAGCAGTACTTC,CASRTTGFSYEQYF
.,14,.,TRBJ2-7,TRBV10-2,TGCGCCAGCAGGTCGGTAGCGGAGTCCTACGAGCAGTACTTC,CASRSVAESYEQYF
.,12,once,TRBJ2-7,TRBV28,TGTGCCAGCACCCGGGACGCCGACGAGCAGTACTTC,CASTRDADEQYF
TRBD2,14,.,TRBJ2-7,TRBV4-1,TGCGCCAGCAGCCTTAGCGGGGGGGCCAACGAGCAGTACTTC,CASSLSGGANEQYF
.,17,.,TRBJ2-1,TRBV4-1,TGCGCCAGCAGCCAAGTAGCGCCCGAGACCGGAGCCAGTGAGCAGTTCTTC,CASSQVAPETGASEQFF